Listed below are T cell receptor beta chains from one sample, sequenced in a study of T cell repertoires and HLA-DP antigens. For these receptors, no antigen is known. Here immunoSEQ multiplex PCR was the method, and the copy in TCRdb shows in-frame clones only, minus some. This table has more than 90,000 clones, 90% to 95% appearing once. Sequencing was performed on CD4+ T cells from PBMCs. Receptors originate from a woman aged 18-35 years in good health and CMV-seronegative. Both conserved end residues are part of each CDR3. A D gene is named only where the DNA matches it firmly. Clone size appears in some rows only: once, few, many, or a class for an expanded clone.

j_call clone_size v_call d_call cdr3_aa cdr3_nt
TRBJ1-2 - TRBV5-4 TRBD1 CASSLKQGAGYGYTF TGTGCCAGCAGCTTGAAGCAGGGGGCGGGCTATGGCTACACCTTC
TRBJ1-1 - TRBV7-2 - CASSLTGRNTEAFF TGTGCCAGCAGCTTAACAGGAAGAAACACTGAAGCTTTCTTT
TRBJ1-1 - TRBV5-5 - CASSFYGVNTEAFF TGTGCCAGCAGCTTTTACGGAGTGAACACTGAAGCTTTCTTT
TRBJ1-5 - TRBV4-1 - CASSQETLFGGGVNQPQHF TGCGCCAGCAGCCAAGAGACGCTATTTGGTGGGGGCGTCAATCAGCCCCAGCATTTT
TRBJ1-1 - TRBV11-2 - CASSLPPGNTEAFF TGTGCCAGCAGCTTACCCCCCGGGAACACTGAAGCTTTCTTT
TRBJ2-7 - TRBV2 TRBD2 CASSGISGRWVGEQYF TGTGCCAGCAGTGGGATTAGCGGGAGGTGGGTGGGCGAGCAGTACTTC
TRBJ1-5 once TRBV19 - CASSMRTDQPQHF TGTGCCAGTAGTATGAGGACGGATCAGCCCCAGCATTTT
TRBJ2-5 - TRBV4-1 - CASSGAAVRTVKETQYF TGCGCCAGCAGCGGGGCGGCGGTGAGGACGGTAAAAGAGACCCAGTACTTC
TRBJ2-3 - TRBV7-3 - CASSLLGSADTQYF TGTGCCAGCAGCTTATTAGGCTCCGCAGATACGCAGTATTTT
TRBJ1-1 - TRBV6-6 - CASSYRGGNTEAFF TGTGCCAGCAGTTACCGGGGAGGAAACACTGAAGCTTTCTTT
TRBJ1-2 - TRBV5-4 - CASSGGGIYGYTF TGTGCCAGCAGCGGAGGGGGGATCTATGGCTACACCTTC
TRBJ2-3 - TRBV10-3 TRBD2 CAIRGTSGIRADTQYF TGTGCCATCAGGGGGACTAGCGGGATCCGGGCAGATACGCAGTATTTT
TRBJ1-1 - TRBV29-1 - CSVEQIMNTEAFF TGCAGCGTTGAGCAGATCATGAACACTGAAGCTTTCTTT
TRBJ1-1 - TRBV5-6 - CASRGISMKAFF TGTGCCAGCAGGGGAATCTCAATGAAAGCTTTCTTT
TRBJ1-1 - TRBV7-9 - CASSLGAANTEAFF TGTGCCAGCAGCTTAGGGGCAGCGAACACTGAAGCTTTCTTT
TRBJ2-3 - TRBV5-1 - CASSSAAQSSADTQYF TGCGCCAGCAGCTCCGCCGCCCAGAGTAGCGCAGATACGCAGTATTTT
TRBJ2-7 - TRBV5-1 TRBD1 CASTIQTGGEQYF TGCGCCAGCACCATTCAGACAGGGGGCGAGCAGTACTTC